Listed below are T cell receptor beta chains from one sample, sequenced in a study of response to subunit inactivated influenza vaccine. TCRdb fed the RT-PCR reads into MiXCR, producing one record per CDR3 protein. The table has a few hundred thousand distinct CDR3 sequences, 20% to 25% seen once. The specimen was PBMCs from blood, collected 21 months after vaccination. The origin of the receptors is a man in his fifties or sixties who received an inactivated influenza vaccine. Both conserved end residues are part of each CDR3. D genes are given only for firm matches. Not all rows give a size; the values are once, few, many and, for expanded clones, a class.

v_call	d_call	clone_size	j_call	cdr3_nt	cdr3_aa
TRBV4-1	-	few	TRBJ1-1	TGCGCCAGCAGCCAAACAGAAATTATGAACACTGAAGCTTTCTTT	CASSQTEIMNTEAFF
TRBV5-1	TRBD2	few	TRBJ2-2	TGCGCCAGCAGCTTGGGAGCTAGCGGTGGCACCGGGGAGCTGTTTTTT	CASSLGASGGTGELFF
TRBV11-2	-	few	TRBJ1-1	TGTGCCAGCAGCTTAAGCATTAGCACTGAAGCTTTCTTT	CASSLSISTEAFF
TRBV28	-	-	TRBJ2-1	TGTGCCAGCAGTTCTCCGACGGGTGACAATGAGCAGTTCTTC	CASSSPTGDNEQFF
TRBV18	-	-	TRBJ2-3	TGTGCCAGCTCACCACGGGGAAGCGGACTCACAGATACGCAGTATTTT	CASSPRGSGLTDTQYF
TRBV6-2/TRBV6-3	-	-	TRBJ1-2	TGTGCCAGCAGGCGCCTGGGGGCGACGAATCCGACTTTCTATGGCTACACCTTC	CASRRLGATNPTFYGYTF
TRBV15	-	-	TRBJ1-4	TGTGCCACCAGCAGAGGATTAGAGGCTAATGAAAAACTGTTTTTT	CATSRGLEANEKLFF
TRBV12-3/TRBV12-4	TRBD2	-	TRBJ2-3	TGTGCCAGCAGTAGCGGGGGGGCATATCAAGATACGCAGTATTTT	CASSSGGAYQDTQYF
TRBV6-1	-	few	TRBJ2-5	TGTGCCAGCGCCGAGGGGGGGGTTCAAGAGACCCAGTACTTC	CASAEGGVQETQYF
TRBV10-2	-	few	TRBJ1-1	TGCGCCAGCAGCCAGAACCAGGACACTGAAGCTTTCTTT	CASSQNQDTEAFF
TRBV5-1	TRBD1	many	TRBJ1-2	TGCGCCAGCAGCCAGGACAGGGGTAATGGCTACACCTTC	CASSQDRGNGYTF
TRBV19	TRBD1	few	TRBJ1-1	TGTGCCAGTAGTACTCTAATTCCGACAGGGGTGGGTTCTGAAGCTTTCTTT	CASSTLIPTGVGSEAFF
TRBV18	-	few	TRBJ1-1	TGTGCCAGCTCAGTCTCGGGGATAGGGAACACTGAAGCTTTCTTT	CASSVSGIGNTEAFF
TRBV7-8	TRBD1	many	TRBJ1-1	TGTGCCAGCAGCCGCGTCTATTCAGGGGGCACTGAAGCTTTCTTT	CASSRVYSGGTEAFF
TRBV11-2	-	-	TRBJ2-3	TGTGCCAGCAGCCAACGAGAGAGAACAGGCACAGATACGCAGTATTTT	CASSQRERTGTDTQYF
TRBV5-1	-	-	TRBJ2-2	TGCGCCAGCAGGTCACAGGGTGTTCCGAATACCGGGGAGCTGTTTTTT	CASRSQGVPNTGELFF
TRBV20-1	TRBD1	-	TRBJ1-6	TGCAGTGCTAGGGCAGTGACAGGGCGGAATTCACCCCTCCACTTT	CSARAVTGRNSPLHF
TRBV7-2	-	few	TRBJ2-2	TGTGCCAGCAGCTTAGTGGGTCTTCCCACCGGGGAGCTGTTTTTT	CASSLVGLPTGELFF
TRBV2	TRBD1	once	TRBJ2-5	TGTGCCAGCAGCGACCGGACAGGTCAAGAGACCCAGTACTTC	CASSDRTGQETQYF
TRBV28	TRBD1	-	TRBJ1-2	TGTGCCAGCAGTTCCTACCTTGGACAGGGAGCCCTTGGCTACACCTTC	CASSSYLGQGALGYTF
TRBV30	TRBD1	-	TRBJ2-5	TGTGCCTGGAGTGGCCAGGGGGTGACCCAGTACTTC	CAWSGQGVTQYF
TRBV7-8	-	many	TRBJ1-1	TGTGCCAGCAGCTCCCGAGATAGGGTGGGCACTGAAGCTTTCTTT	CASSSRDRVGTEAFF
TRBV20-1	-	-	TRBJ1-2	TGCAGTGCATTGGGACGAAACTATGGCTACACCTTC	CSALGRNYGYTF
TRBV5-1	TRBD1	-	TRBJ1-1	TGCGCCAGCAGCTTAAGTGTATATCTATCGGACAGGGGCAGGAACACTGAAGCTTTCTTT	CASSLSVYLSDRGRNTEAFF
TRBV29-1	TRBD1	-	TRBJ2-7	TGCAGCGTTACTAACGGACAGGGATACTACGAGCAGTACTTC	CSVTNGQGYYEQYF
TRBV5-1	-	-	TRBJ2-5	TGCGCCAGCAGCTTGGCCTCAGAGCAAGAGACCCAGTACTTC	CASSLASEQETQYF
TRBV6-1	TRBD1	-	TRBJ1-5	TGTGCCAGCAGCCCGGGACAGGGAAGCTTCAATCAGCCCCAGCATTTT	CASSPGQGSFNQPQHF
TRBV7-9	TRBD1	-	TRBJ1-2	TGTGCCAGCAGCTCGGACAGGAAAATCGCCTACACCTTC	CASSSDRKIAYTF
TRBV28	TRBD2	few	TRBJ2-7	TGTGCCAGCAGTCCCCGAAGTTTTAGCGGGAGGGCCAACGAGCAGTACTTC	CASSPRSFSGRANEQYF
TRBV27	-	few	TRBJ2-1	TGTGCCAGCAGTTTCGGTTGGGTAGGGTTGAATGAGCAGTTCTTC	CASSFGWVGLNEQFF
TRBV18	-	few	TRBJ1-2	TGTGCCAGCTCAAAGGGGCCCTTAAACTATGGCTACACCTTC	CASSKGPLNYGYTF
TRBV12-3/TRBV12-4	-	-	TRBJ2-1	TGTGCCAGCAGCCGAACGGGACTCTACAATGAGCAGTTCTTC	CASSRTGLYNEQFF
TRBV5-1	TRBD2	few	TRBJ2-1	TGCGCCAGCAGCTTGGACGGGAGGGCCTACTACAATGAGCAGTTCTTC	CASSLDGRAYYNEQFF
TRBV7-9	-	-	TRBJ2-2	TGTGCCAGCAGAACGGACAGACTCACGAACACCGGGGAGCTGTTTTTT	CASRTDRLTNTGELFF
TRBV15	-	-	TRBJ1-4	TGTGCCACCAGCAGTGGTCCCAGAGAAAAACTGTTTTTT	CATSSGPREKLFF
TRBV7-2	-	-	TRBJ2-5	TGTGCCAGCAGCTTATCAACTACGGCAAAACAAGAGACCCAGTACTTC	CASSLSTTAKQETQYF
TRBV4-1	-	-	TRBJ1-1	TGCGCCAGCAGCCAAGAAGCCGTTTCGAACACTGAAGCTTTCTTT	CASSQEAVSNTEAFF
TRBV6-5	-	-	TRBJ2-5	TGTGCCAGCAGTTACTGGGGGGTCCAAGAGACCCAGTACTTC	CASSYWGVQETQYF
TRBV2	-	few	TRBJ2-3	TGTGCCAGCAGGCCAGAAGGGGTCTCAGATACGCAGTATTTT	CASRPEGVSDTQYF
TRBV19	-	few	TRBJ1-2	TGTGCCAGTAGTATGGGCAGTAACTATGGCTACACCTTC	CASSMGSNYGYTF
TRBV7-2	TRBD1	-	TRBJ2-7	TGTGCCAGCAGCCCCACAGGGGGCGAGCAGTACTTC	CASSPTGGEQYF
TRBV27	-	-	TRBJ2-7	TGTGCCAGCAGTTCCACAACCTCTAACGAGCAGTACTTC	CASSSTTSNEQYF
TRBV9	-	-	TRBJ2-2	TGTGCCAGCAGCACCCCCCCCGGCGGGACGAACACCGGGGAGCTGTTTTTT	CASSTPPGGTNTGELFF
TRBV28	-	few	TRBJ1-5	TGTGCCAGCAGTTTTATACTGAGTATGAGCAATCAGCCCCAGCATTTT	CASSFILSMSNQPQHF
TRBV20-1	-	-	TRBJ1-1	TGCAGTGCTAGAGCGTTAGGGGATCGAGCTTTCTTT	CSARALGDRAFF
TRBV30	-	-	TRBJ1-5	TGTGCCTGGAGTGTCGGGGCAGCTAGCAATCAGCCCCAGCATTTT	CAWSVGAASNQPQHF
TRBV15	-	few	TRBJ1-5	TGTGCCACCAGCGTAGAGGGGGGCAATCAGCCCCAGCATTTT	CATSVEGGNQPQHF
TRBV6-5	TRBD1	many	TRBJ1-3	TGTGCCAGCAGTTACTCGGGGACAGGGGACTCAGGAAACACCATATATTTT	CASSYSGTGDSGNTIYF
TRBV28	-	few	TRBJ1-2	TGTGCCAGCAGTTTCCGGGACCAACGCGGCTACACCTTC	CASSFRDQRGYTF
TRBV20-1	TRBD1	few	TRBJ1-1	TGCAGTGCTAGAGGCAGGGGGCGCACCCGTTCACGTGAAGCTTTCTTT	CSARGRGRTRSREAFF
TRBV11-2	TRBD1	-	TRBJ1-1	TGTGCCAGCAGCTTAGAGACAGGGGCGAACACTGAAGCTTTCTTT	CASSLETGANTEAFF
TRBV6-2/TRBV6-3	-	-	TRBJ2-3	TGTGCCAGCAGTTACTCGAGCAGCGGCACAGATACGCAGTATTTT	CASSYSSSGTDTQYF
TRBV7-9	TRBD1	-	TRBJ2-2	TGTGCCAGCAGCTTGGACAGGGTCGCCGGGGAGCTGTTTTTT	CASSLDRVAGELFF
TRBV15	TRBD1	few	TRBJ1-4	TGTGCCACCAGCATTGAGACCGGGACAGGGGCCGAAAAACTGTTTTTT	CATSIETGTGAEKLFF
TRBV4-3	-	-	TRBJ2-1	TGCGCCAGCAGCCAAGATTTCCCAGTTGGGGCAGTTGATGAGCAGTTCTTC	CASSQDFPVGAVDEQFF